This entry lists 27 T cell receptor beta chains sequenced from one sample in a study of synovial regulatory T cells in juvenile arthritis. Broader study findings: Blood Treg cells that were inflammation-associated showed lower TCR diversity than other blood Treg cells.

The antigens these receptors bind are not known. TCRdb's table, derived via immunoSEQ multiplex PCR, lists solely in-frame clones and lacks some. The repertoire shows about 9,900 clones; the top ten hold around 1.7%. The sequencing sample was made of Treg cells from blood. The sample's subset: HLA-DR+ inflammation-associated blood Treg cells. These receptors were obtained from a donor aged 2-30 years with juvenile idiopathic arthritis.

The gene calls are TRBV5-4 and TRBJ2-4; without DNA, the TCRdb call of TRBD2 cannot be checked. Germline CDR1 reads SGHNT; CDR2 reads YYREEE (reference sequence). The CDR3 extends over 13 amino acids. This entry has no DNA. The CDR3 loop is CASSLGHGDIQYF. Variable domain in full (rest from reference TRBV5-4 and TRBJ2-4): ETGVTQSPTHLIKTRGQQVTLRCSSQSGHNTVSWYQQALGQGPQFIFQYYREEENGRGNFPPRFSGLQFPNYSSELNVNALELDDSALYLCASSLGHGDIQYFGAGTRLSVL.

The chain joins TRBV5-1 to TRBJ2-5. CDR1 is SGHRS and CDR2 is YFSETQ in the germline V gene. This CDR3 is built from 15 residues. The coding DNA is unavailable. The CDR3 sequence: CASSYGKGGRETQYF.

The rearrangement links TRBV13 to TRBJ2-7; lacking DNA, the TRBD2 call made by TCRdb goes unchecked. The CDR3 is made up of 14 amino acids. There is no recorded DNA. Per the germline V gene, CDR1 is PRHDT and CDR2 is FYEKMQ (reference sequence). The CDR3 protein is CASSLRTSYYEQYV.

The V gene is TRBV7-2, the J gene TRBJ1-6. The CDR3 sequence is 15 residues long. No DNA has been recorded. Germline V CDR1 and CDR2: SGHTA, FQGNSA. The CDR3 loop reads CASSLEGNYNSPLHF. Full variable domain (remainder filled in from reference TRBV7-2 and TRBJ1-6): GAGVSQSPSNKVTEKGKDVELRCDPISGHTALYWYRQSLGQGLEFLIYFQGNSAPDKSGLPSDRFSAERTGGSVSTLTIQRTQQEDSAVYLCASSLEGNYNSPLHFGNGTRLTVT.

This chain links TRBV6-6 with TRBJ2-5; TCRdb proposes TRBD1, but this gene call is untestable without DNA. The germline V gene has CDR1 MNHNY and CDR2 SVGAGI (reference sequence). The CDR3 spans 15 residues. DNA is not on record. The CDR3: CASRGGQGNQETQYF.

The rearrangement uses TRBV5-1 and TRBJ2-7; TCRdb proposes TRBD1, but this gene call is untestable without DNA. This CDR3 is built from 14 residues. No DNA has been recorded. Germline V gene data show CDR1 as SGHRS and CDR2 as YFSETQ. The CDR3: CASSLGTGVVEQYF.

J is TRBJ2-3 and V is TRBV6-1. CDR1 and CDR2 from the germline V gene are MNHNS and SASEGT. The CDR3 contains 15 residues. The DNA is not on file. This chain's CDR3 is CASGASGSGADTQYF.

This clone ranks as medium-sized in terms of frequency. J is TRBJ2-3 and V is TRBV19; TCRdb returns TRBD2, unconfirmable since there is no DNA. CDR3 length: 18 amino acids. The entry carries no DNA sequence. Per the germline V gene, CDR1 is LNHDA and CDR2 is SQIVND (reference sequence). CDR3 protein: CASSIDLAEPSSTDTQYF.

The chain uses TRBV6-6 and TRBJ1-2; lacking DNA, the TRBD1 call made by TCRdb goes unchecked. The CDR3 contains 13 residues. Only the protein is on record. Germline V gives CDR1 MNHNY, CDR2 SVGAGI (reference sequence). The CDR3 reads CASSQVGPYGYTF.

This chain uses TRBV4-1 with TRBJ2-7; no DNA is available, so the TRBD2 call from TCRdb remains unchecked. CDR3 length: 18 residues. This entry has no DNA. Germline V lookup: CDR1 MGHRA, CDR2 YSYEKL. The CDR3 protein is CASSQGLNSGLATYEQYF.

The V and J genes are TRBV28 and TRBJ1-2; there is no DNA to check the TCRdb D call of TRBD1. CDR1 MDHEN and CDR2 SYDVKM come from the germline V gene. This CDR3 has 16 residues. Only the protein is on record. The CDR3 loop reads CASSLLSSRVWVGYTF.

This chain joins TRBV7-6 and TRBJ1-1. The CDR3 has 14 amino acids. The nucleotide record is missing. Germline V gene sequence: CDR1 SGHVS, CDR2 FNYEAQ. CDR3 sequence: CASSVRGGNTEAFF.

The chain links TRBV28 to TRBJ2-5; absent DNA, TCRdb's TRBD2 call cannot be checked. Germline V lookup: CDR1 MDHEN, CDR2 SYDVKM. CDR3 length equals 14 residues. No DNA is given. CDR3: CASSSRTFQETQYF. Looking up the rest from reference TRBV28 and TRBJ2-5 gives the full variable domain: DVKVTQSSRYLVKRTGEKVFLECVQDMDHENMFWYRQDPGLGLRLIYFSYDVKMKEKGDIPEGYSVSREKKERFSLILESASTNQTSMYLCASSSRTFQETQYFGPGTRLLVL.

This chain connects TRBV5-8 to TRBJ1-2. Germline CDR1 SGHTS, CDR2 YDEGEE. The CDR3 covers 12 residues. No coding sequence is recorded. CDR3 sequence reads: CASSLANYGYTF.

This chain links TRBV15 with TRBJ1-5; absent DNA, TCRdb's TRBD1 call cannot be checked. The CDR3 runs 16 residues. DNA is not on record. Germline CDR1 is LNHNV and CDR2 is YYDKDF (reference sequence). The CDR3 is CATSRDSGTANQPQHF.

Frequency places this clone as medium-sized (0.01 to 0.1%). CDR3: CASSLPIWMGVYNSPLHF. The chain joins TRBV28 to TRBJ1-6. Germline values: CDR1 MDHEN, CDR2 SYDVKM. The CDR3 sequence is 18 residues long. The record lacks a DNA sequence. Full variable domain (missing parts from reference TRBV28 and TRBJ1-6): DVKVTQSSRYLVKRTGEKVFLECVQDMDHENMFWYRQDPGLGLRLIYFSYDVKMKEKGDIPEGYSVSREKKERFSLILESASTNQTSMYLCASSLPIWMGVYNSPLHFGNGTRLTVT.

V and J are TRBV30 and TRBJ2-1; TCRdb selects TRBD1, and the lack of DNA leaves this call unchecked. CDR1 GTSNPN and CDR2 SVGIG come from the germline V gene (reference sequence). This CDR3 contains 15 residues. DNA is not on record. The CDR3 sequence is CAWSLGPELYNEQFF.

The chain uses TRBV6-1 and TRBJ1-6; TCRdb outputs TRBD1, but without DNA this stays unchecked. The CDR3 totals 16 residues. The protein alone is recorded here. Germline V gene sequence: CDR1 MNHNS, CDR2 SASEGT. The CDR3 here is CASSEGASSYNSPLHF.

V usage is TRBV27 and J usage is TRBJ2-7; TCRdb returns TRBD1, unconfirmable since there is no DNA. Germline V gives CDR1 MNHEY, CDR2 SMNVEV (reference sequence). The CDR3 is 15 amino acids. The DNA sequence is not available. The CDR3 sequence: CASSPSPTGVGEQYV.

The chain links TRBV10-1 to TRBJ2-3; TCRdb's D gene call, TRBD1, goes unchecked for lack of DNA. Germline V CDR1 and CDR2: WNHNN, SYGVQD (reference sequence). The CDR3 sequence is 13 residues long. A DNA sequence was not provided. The CDR3 here is CASADSSTDTQYF.

J is TRBJ2-5 and V is TRBV7-2; the D call from TCRdb, TRBD1, cannot be confirmed without DNA. Looked up from germline, CDR1 is SGHTA and CDR2 is FQGNSA. The CDR3 consists of 16 residues. No DNA sequence was recorded. CDR3 residues: CASSFTAAGGQETQYF.

Judged by frequency, this clone is medium-sized. The J gene is TRBJ2-3, the V gene TRBV5-4; TCRdb reports TRBD2, a call that lacks DNA to check it against. This CDR3 has 15 amino acids. The DNA is not on file. The germline gives CDR1 SGHNT, CDR2 YYREEE (reference sequence). The CDR3: CASSLSGVMTDTQYF. Full variable domain (outside the CDR3, taken from reference TRBV5-4 and TRBJ2-3): ETGVTQSPTHLIKTRGQQVTLRCSSQSGHNTVSWYQQALGQGPQFIFQYYREEENGRGNFPPRFSGLQFPNYSSELNVNALELDDSALYLCASSLSGVMTDTQYFGPGTRLTVL.

The chain carries TRBV5-8 and TRBJ1-6; the D gene TCRdb calls, TRBD1, cannot be checked with no DNA. This CDR3 has 17 residues. Only the protein is on record. Germline CDR1 is SGHTS and CDR2 is YDEGEE. The CDR3 is CASSLGDTPGYNSPLHF.

The chain joins TRBV14 to TRBJ1-6; TCRdb outputs TRBD1, but without DNA this stays unchecked. Looked up from germline, CDR1 is SGHDN and CDR2 is FVKESK. The CDR3 length is 15 residues. Only the protein sequence is given. This CDR3 is CASSQGQDFYSPLHF.

V is TRBV5-1 and J is TRBJ2-7; TCRdb's D call of TRBD1 is untestable without DNA. The germline V gene encodes CDR1 SGHRS and CDR2 YFSETQ. The CDR3 loop spans 15 amino acids. No DNA accompanies this entry. The CDR3 reads CASSLAQGISYEQYF.

The J gene is TRBJ2-5, the V gene TRBV5-1; lacking DNA, the TRBD1 call made by TCRdb goes unchecked. This CDR3 comprises 14 residues. There is no recorded DNA. Germline loops: CDR1 SGHRS, CDR2 YFSETQ. CDR3 amino acids: CASSWGPGGETQYF.

This chain connects TRBV7-9 to TRBJ2-7; TCRdb's D gene call, TRBD1, goes unchecked for lack of DNA. The germline V gene has CDR1 SEHNR and CDR2 FQNEAQ (reference sequence). The CDR3 sequence is 13 residues long. The DNA is unrecorded. This chain's CDR3 is CASSSDRGNEQYF.